This entry is about one T cell receptor beta chain. The antigen remains undetermined. Sequencing was performed with immunoSEQ multiplex PCR; in TCRdb, only in-frame clones are kept and a portion is missing. The sample contains more than 300,000 clones, over 80% of which appear only once. This specimen comes from a study of Ad26.COV2.S vaccination and SARS-CoV-2 variants. Points from the study as a whole: Placebo recipients showed lower spike-specific TCR breadth than vaccinees. There was a possibility that the TCR breadth and depth analyses underestimated total T cell responses.

Described treatment: roughly 20 received Ad26.COV2.S at low or high dose, single or two shots; about 5 received placebo; per-sample allocation not given. Samples came from day 63 after the first vaccine or placebo injection. Its platform was an Ad26 vector, and its expressed antigen was Wuhan-strain SARS-CoV-2 spike. CDR3 length: 16 residues. Germline values: CDR1 MDHEN, CDR2 SYDVKM. Trimming took 5 bases from V and 9 from J; bases not matched to a gene: 14. This sequence originates from a person between 18 and 59 years old who received the Ad26.COV2.S COVID-19 vaccine or a placebo. The J gene is TRBJ2-1, the V gene TRBV28, with 9 nucleotides matching TRBD1. The input for sequencing was peripheral blood, taken in a trial of Ad26.COV2.S vaccine versus placebo. For the CDR3, the DNA is TGTGCCAGCAGTGGCCCTCCGGGACAGGGATGGGTTGAGCAGTTCTTC. This translates into CASSGPPGQGWVEQFF.